This paragraph covers one T cell receptor (beta chain) sequence. This clonotype was observed a handful of times. The target of this receptor is not known. It has no much larger one-base neighbor in the sample; base qualities were not kept. From the germline V gene (reference sequence), CDR1 is SGHAT and CDR2 is FQDESV. Germline trimming amounts to 1 base on V and 4 bases on J, with 14 as the count of junction bases outside the gene matches. The CDR3 has 18 amino acids, counting the end cysteine and phenylalanine. The retained sequence is limited to the CDR3, 54 bases, with the frame set at the first base. Library construction relied on RT-PCR. Sequencing used an Illumina HiSeq 2500. TCRdb reworked the public reads: Q25 trimming with fastp, MiXCR clone assembly, productive beta chains retained. Entries are consolidated by CDR3 protein sequence, retaining the most common genes and DNA. The sample records roughly 190,000 distinct CDR3 sequences, under 15% of which are singletons. Approximately 30% of the sample is held by the ten biggest clonotypes.

This entry comes from a study of response to subunit inactivated influenza vaccine listed by TCRdb under 2018. Concerning the study at large: Deep quantitative profiling of the T cell receptor repertoire was used in the study to follow responses to a trivalent subunit inactivated influenza vaccine.

What the authors observed across the whole study: The authors proposed that each seasonal influenza vaccination may bring in only a limited number of new T cells.

The rearrangement joined TRBV11-1 to TRBJ2-3, with 7 bases matching TRBD2. The sample in question was CD8+ T cells sorted from PBMCs, obtained approximately 5 days after vaccination. The receptor comes from a man aged 45 to 65 who received an inactivated influenza vaccine. Donor details come from another sample of the same person, matched by shared clones. The nucleotide sequence reads as follows: TGTGCCAGCAGCTTAGGCGGGAGACCAACCTGGTGGGCAGATACGCAGTATTTT. It codes for CASSLGGRPTWWADTQYF.